What follows is one T cell receptor beta chain and its context. Measured with immunoSEQ multiplex PCR; TCRdb has only the in-frame clones, and not every one. This table holds about 120,000 clones, roughly nine tenths found once. The sample belongs to a study of blood T cell repertoires in COVID-19. V lost 0 bases to trimming and J lost 8 bases, with 7 bases between them. There are 11 residues in the CDR3. Germline-derived CDR1 and CDR2 are GTSNPN and SVGIG (reference sequence). This chain links TRBV30 with TRBJ1-2; no reliable D call. The sequenced sample was peripheral blood. The clonotype comes from a man aged 50-60 years with active COVID-19. CDR3 coding DNA: TGTGCCTGGAGTGTACGGGTCGGCTACACCTTC. This gives the protein CAWSVRVGYTF. Full variable domain (missing parts from reference TRBV30 and TRBJ1-2): SQTIHQWPATLVQPVGSPLSLECTVEGTSNPNLYWYRQAAGRGLQLLFYSVGIGQISSEVPQNLSASRPQDRQFILSSKKLLLSDSGFYLCAWSVRVGYTFGSGTRLTVV.